This T cell receptor beta chain was sequenced for a study of cytomegalovirus exposure and HLA in healthy donors (dated by TCRdb to the late 2010s). About the study as a whole: An earlier analysis of some 500 of the donors reported 250 to 350 Gb of sequence data and 100 million to 130 million unique TCR beta sequences from about 180 million T cells. Among a few hundred genotyped donors of the cohort, an average of about 240,000 unique TCR beta nucleotide sequences were sequenced per donor, approximately 20% of them non-productive. An early release that covered about 600 HLA-typed donors contained approximately 320 gigabases of sequencing data and 70 million to 100 million unique TCR sequences. Donor age, sex, ethnicity and CMV serostatus were collected together with the repertoire data. A later genetic analysis took genome-wide SNP genotypes for about three fifths of the roughly 670 donors and used that subset as a discovery cohort. In an earlier analysis of 500 to 650 of the donors, high-throughput TCR beta sequencing was used to judge whether each TCR beta V gene segment behaved as functional or pseudogenic. The aim of the study was to test whether cataloging public T cell receptors could identify signatures of past pathogen exposure. Along with the approximately 700-subject first cohort, a separate validation cohort of approximately 110 different subjects was used. The number of typed donors differed by locus: roughly 629-640 for A, B, C, DRB1 and DQB1; 522 for DQA1; approximately 600 for DPA1; and some 430 for DPB1. Because of strong linkage in the cohort, roughly five DR-DQ haplotypes were treated as single units for association and clustering. HLA typing included class I and class II loci at four-digit resolution. Among the roughly 410 genotyped donors, approximately 81% belonged to the genetic ancestry cluster associated with self-reported Caucasian donors. Every repertoire in the discovery cohort had been generated on one and the same sequencing platform. To predict cytomegalovirus infection status, the study brought together high-throughput TCR immunosequencing, statistical association of individual TCRs with disease status, and machine learning. Using immunosequencing, the study profiled T cell repertoires from around 680 subjects and related those repertoires to cytomegalovirus serostatus. The later analysis used no new phenotypic data to find candidate immune exposures, relying instead on TCR beta sequences and their occurrence across donors. To study patterns of TCR occurrence, a later analysis re-analyzed previously published TCR beta repertoires from 600 to 750 donors and added high-resolution HLA genotyping. Overall study outcomes, separate from this receptor: Because the 87-base-pair reads could not distinguish some IMGT-functional V segments, including TRBV6-2 and TRBV6-3, those segments were excluded. Linkage disequilibrium might explain the correlated functional status among segregating V segments, but an unknown experimental factor could not be excluded. In a later analysis, the rate of TCR association differed among HLA loci, with DRB1 alleles having the most associated TCRs and HLA-C alleles having the fewest. Most TCR sequences were seen in very few donors, while some public TCRs were found in many individuals. This cohort had only TCR beta chains sequenced, and the lack of alpha or paired-chain data limited which features could be detected. HLA typing was unavailable for some donors at each locus, so association tests used only the typed subset. In a later analysis, 15,000 to 20,000 TCR beta sequences were associated with specific HLA alleles at a false discovery rate of 0.05. Because counts were too low, under 20 rarely observed V segments, including chromosome 9 orphons, were left out of the earlier analysis of 587 of the donors. According to a later analysis, parvovirus B19, influenza, CMV and Epstein-Barr virus appeared linked to several top co-occurrence clusters. An earlier analysis of some 590 of the donors showed that most TCR beta V segments appeared in productive rearrangements either about 87% or about 30% of the time, which broadly matched IMGT annotations. Immune exposure information for the cohort was limited to CMV serostatus. A total of 150 to 200 TCR beta chains were listed by the study as associated with cytomegalovirus. A later genetic analysis associated a missense DCLRE1C variant with V-gene and J-gene trimming of TCR beta chains, and an independent cohort replicated the association. Compared with the approximately 670-donor mean, donors in an Asian-associated ancestry cluster had fewer N-insertions in productive TCRs, according to a later genetic analysis. A later analysis found that most CMV-associated TCR beta chains appeared HLA-restricted, with HLA associations seemingly driven largely by CMV exposure. A later analysis found that HLA-associated TCR beta chains were more clonally expanded and had lower generation probabilities than equally common non-associated chains. A cluster of highly shared sequence variants was judged likely to represent a technical artifact of the sequencing pipeline. Assigning TCR associations to individual alleles was difficult when HLA alleles, especially DR and DQ, strongly co-occurred. In vitro tests confirmed that a few of the cytomegalovirus-associated TCR beta chains recognize cytomegalovirus antigens. The presence/absence analyses assumed that sequencing depth was roughly uniform across donors, and that assumption may not be true. A further reported finding was that TCR beta sequences accurately predicted the HLA-A and HLA-B alleles for most subjects in the first cohort. The authors suggested that the approach could potentially be generalized to other disease states and immunological phenotypes. Cytomegalovirus status was reported to be diagnosed by the classifier with high specificity and sensitivity in both the original and validation cohorts.

The cohort was made up of under 800 healthy bone marrow donors. Cohort members were all nominally healthy when sampled, although unrecorded immune exposures were likely present. The donor tested CMV seronegative and was one of the 352 seronegative cohort members. Each donor provided a peripheral blood sample, and peripheral blood mononuclear cells were used for TCR beta sequencing. Genomic DNA was extracted from the blood cell samples with the Qiagen DNeasy Blood Extraction Kit. In the germline V gene, CDR1 corresponds to SGHTA and CDR2 to FQGTGA. The CDR3, from cysteine to phenylalanine, totals 18 residues. The retained sequence is limited to the CDR3, 54 bases, with the frame set at the first base. Relative to germline, V is missing 9 bases and J is missing 0 bases, with 18 bases of the junction outside any gene match. Turning to this clone: Its cognate antigen has yet to be identified.

Library preparation employed the immunoSEQ multiplex PCR assay. For the multiplex PCR, a mixture combining 60 forward primers for TCR Vbeta segments and 13 reverse primers for TCR Jbeta segments was used. Amplification of the CDR3 region of rearranged TCR beta genes was performed with a multiplex PCR assay on genomic DNA. On the Illumina HiSeq System, the amplified TCR beta libraries were sequenced as 87-base-pair reads. From the authors' description of their analysis: A later analysis tallied about 77 million unique TCR beta chains across the 600 to 700 repertoires, and approximately 11 million of those chains were shared by two or more donors. To remove PCR and sequencing errors, raw reads were error-corrected and collapsed into unique sequences using a nearest-neighbor algorithm that merged closely related sequences. CDR3 sequences were aligned to IMGT reference sequences to assign V, D and J gene segments. For a sequence to be retained, a match of at least six nucleotides to both a V gene segment and a J gene segment was required. A rearrangement counted as productive if the CDR3 had no stop codons and remained in frame with V and J, and every other rearrangement counted as non-productive. Following IMGT convention, CDR3 was defined as the stretch from the second conserved V-encoded cysteine to the conserved J-encoded phenylalanine. In an earlier analysis of around 600 of the donors, sequences lacking an unambiguous match to a single V gene segment were excluded. In an earlier analysis of several hundred of the donors, V segments were called functional above 56.7% productive rearrangements and were called segregating when the between-donor standard deviation exceeded 5%. A statistical classification framework was developed to diagnose cytomegalovirus status using the catalog of TCR beta chain sequences. V and J gene assignment, in a later analysis, came from comparing TCR nucleotide sequences with IMGT/GENE-DB human TR gene sequences. The TCRdist pipeline was used in a later analysis to assign CDR3 sequences and most-parsimonious VDJ recombination scenarios. In a later analysis, each TCR beta chain was defined by its CDR3 amino acid sequence together with its V-gene family, and reads without a unique V-gene family were excluded. In a later analysis, 450 to 600 highly shared, low-generation-probability nucleotide sequences were removed to address suspected cross-contamination and a sequencing artifact. In a later analysis, a clonal expansion index was calculated for each public chain from normalized within-repertoire ranks of inferred template counts. In a later analysis, generation probabilities were computed with a VDJ recombination model fitted to out-of-frame rearrangements, and the resulting probabilities were checked against IGoR. In a later analysis, TCR-TCR, TCR-HLA and TCR-CMV co-occurrence was scored with hypergeometric tests, and a repertoire-size bias correction was applied to TCR pairs. To estimate false discovery rates, a later analysis permuted the HLA or CMV assignments 20 times. In a later analysis, co-occurring TCRs were grouped using DBSCAN, with TCRdist sequence similarity added in when clustering inside HLA-allele-positive subsets. Repertoires with fewer than 30,000 or more than 120,000 public chains were left out of co-occurrence clustering, as were a handful of repertoires with anomalous nucleotide sharing. The immuneACCESS repertoire file appears here via TCRdb, limited to in-frame rearrangements. These files lack a portion of the clones; in checked studies, under half of the deficit traces to unresolved V genes, and the cause of the others is not known. D and trimming come from the DNA, and the V and J calls and clone size come from that table. The sample's own table lists about 170,000 clones. The ten biggest clones cover over 1% of the sample.

Recombination linked TRBV7-3 to TRBJ2-3; TRBD1 lines up with 7 middle nucleotides. The specimen sequenced was PBMCs. The clonotype was recovered from a woman aged 55-69 years in good health and CMV-seronegative. CDR3 sequence: CARGQALTDFASTDTQYF. The sequence in DNA is TGTGCCAGAGGACAGGCCCTAACTGACTTCGCTAGCACAGATACGCAGTATTTT. Beyond the CDR3, the reference TRBV7-3 and TRBJ2-3 genes provide the residues; the full variable domain reads: GAGVSQTPSNKVTEKGKYVELRCDPISGHTALYWYRQSLGQGPEFLIYFQGTGAADDSGLPNDRFFAVRPEGSVSTLKIQRTERGDSAVYLCARGQALTDFASTDTQYFGPGTRLTVL.